This T cell receptor beta chain appears in the sequencing data of a study of human T cells and chemical hapten exposure. Overall study context: A roughly 2 cm by roughly 2 cm inner upper arm patch received 2% DPC for sensitization. Diagnoses of alopecia areata, totalis or universalis occurred in mostly female patients.

This clonotype was detected many times. V dropped 4 bases and J dropped 2 bases, with 12 bases sitting between them. The CDR3 loop spans 14 amino acids. From germline, CDR1 is SGHRS and CDR2 YFSETQ. Individual cDNA molecules received unique molecular identifiers in the library. Via MiXCR, TCRdb re-called the RACE reads, giving one row per CDR3 protein. Among 350,000 to 400,000 distinct CDR3 sequences listed, about 6% were seen once. Noted time point: patch test 2, 6 weeks after DPC sensitization. The sample's treatment: therapeutic diphenylcyclopropenone sensitization with weekly scalp DPC. The sequences come from whole blood, collected in connection with sensitization to the hapten diphenylcyclopropenone (DPC). The chain couples TRBV5-1 to TRBJ2-5, with D unclear. The source of this sequence is a young woman with alopecia areata. Some clones in this sample may be carry-over from other donors' samples. DNA for the CDR3: TGCGCCAGCAGCCTATTAGGGTATCAAGAGACCCAGTACTTC. Translated: CASSLLGYQETQYF.